The 9 T cell receptor beta chains listed next were all sequenced from one sample in a study of shared clonotypes between healthy human individuals. The assay was immunoSEQ multiplex PCR, and TCRdb's table has in-frame clones only and misses some. The sample records 2 million to 2.5 million clones, approximately 96% being singletons. The sequenced sample was naive CD4+ T cells sorted from blood. Indicated subset: CD45RA+ positively selected. The receptors derive from a man in his late teens or twenties in good health.

CDR3 bases: TGTGCCAGCAGTCTAACAGGGGCTTCGGGAAACACCATATATTTT. Protein: CASSLTGASGNTIYF. The gene calls are TRBV6-6 and TRBJ1-3, with 7 nucleotides matching TRBD1. The length of the CDR3 is 15 residues. Germline CDR1 reads MNHNY; CDR2 reads SVGAGI (reference sequence). J lost 4 bases, V lost 5 bases, and 8 bases had no gene match.

J is TRBJ2-7 and V is TRBV4-3; 7 bases are shared with TRBD2. CDR1 and CDR2 (germline): LGHNA, YSLEER. The length of the CDR3 is 16 residues. The junction had 9 bases not matched to a gene; V was cut back by 2 bases and J by 2 bases. CDR3: CASSQPPREGTYEQYF. Here the CDR3 DNA reads TGCGCCAGCAGCCAACCCCCGAGGGAGGGGACCTACGAGCAGTACTTC.

V usage is TRBV5-3 and J usage is TRBJ2-7; 10 bases fit TRBD1. TRBV5-3 is assigned to the ORF class and has an uncertain function. This CDR3 spans 12 amino acids. With V trimmed by 10 bases and J by 5 bases, 6 bases remained unmatched. The CDR3 DNA reads as TGTGCCGCCCGACAGGGGGCGGACGAGCAGTACTTC. This encodes CAARQGADEQYF.

The rearrangement uses TRBV30 and TRBJ2-1; D gene ambiguous. Deletions cut 4 bases from V and 6 bases from J, with 10 bases between. The germline CDR1 and CDR2 sequences are GTSNPN and SVGIG (reference sequence). This CDR3 comprises 12 residues. DNA for the CDR3: TGTGCCTGGACCCCCGGGCCCAATGAGCAGTTCTTC. This sequence encodes CAWTPGPNEQFF.

The chain carries TRBV6-1 and TRBJ1-1; no clear D gene. V dropped 4 bases and J dropped 1 base, with 10 bases sitting between them. From germline, CDR1 is MNHNS and CDR2 SASEGT. The CDR3 extends over 14 amino acids. As DNA, the CDR3 is TGTGCCAGCAGTGCGCGGCCTGAGAACACTGAAGCTTTCTTT. This translates into CASSARPENTEAFF.

This chain connects TRBV5-1 to TRBJ2-1, with TRBD1 matching over 8 bases. Germline values: CDR1 SGHRS, CDR2 YFSETQ. The V and J ends lost 3 bases and 8 bases, in that order; junction bases with no gene match: 7. CDR3 length: 14 amino acids. The DNA of the CDR3 is TGCGCCAGCAGCTCACGGACAGGGATCGATGAGCAGTTCTTC. Protein product: CASSSRTGIDEQFF.

This clone was seen only once. The chain employs TRBV2 and TRBJ2-5; 10 bases align to TRBD1. The CDR3 runs 15 residues. V shed 6 bases and J 5 bases; nucleotides not matched to a gene: 9. In germline, CDR1 is SNHLY, CDR2 FYNNEI. The chain's CDR3 is CASRGPGQGEETQYF. The CDR3 bases are TGTGCCAGCAGGGGGCCCGGACAGGGGGAGGAGACCCAGTACTTC.

The chain combines TRBV28 with TRBJ1-4, with TRBD1 as a possible D gene (5 bases). Germline CDR1 reads MDHEN; CDR2 reads SYDVKM. The ends were cut back, 9 bases at V and 5 bases at J, with 19 bases in the middle. The CDR3 extends over 15 amino acids. Here the CDR3 DNA reads TGTGCCAGTCATCCATCCCAGGGTTCCAATGAAAAACTGTTTTTT. This codes for CASHPSQGSNEKLFF.

The J gene is TRBJ2-3, the V gene TRBV5-1; 8 nucleotides line up with TRBD1. J lost 1 base, V lost 3 bases, and 4 bases had no gene match. Germline-derived CDR1 and CDR2 are SGHRS and YFSETQ. The CDR3 totals 15 residues. CDR3 coding DNA: TGCGCCAGCAGCTCGACAGGGGACCGCACAGATACGCAGTATTTT. As protein: CASSSTGDRTDTQYF.